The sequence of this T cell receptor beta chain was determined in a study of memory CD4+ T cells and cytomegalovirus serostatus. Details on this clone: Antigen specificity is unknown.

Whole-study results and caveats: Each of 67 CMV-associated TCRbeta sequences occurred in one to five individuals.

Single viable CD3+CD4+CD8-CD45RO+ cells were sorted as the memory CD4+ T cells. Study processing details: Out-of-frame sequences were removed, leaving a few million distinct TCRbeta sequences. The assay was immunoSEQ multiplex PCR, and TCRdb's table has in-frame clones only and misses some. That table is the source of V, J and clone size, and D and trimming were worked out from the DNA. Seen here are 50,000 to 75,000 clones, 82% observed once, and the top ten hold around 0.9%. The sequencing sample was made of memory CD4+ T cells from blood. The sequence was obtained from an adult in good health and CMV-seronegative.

The CDR3 sequence: CASSLKSRMNTEAFF. The CDR3 coding sequence is TGCGCCAGCAGCTTGAAAAGCCGGATGAACACTGAAGCTTTCTTT. The chain recombines TRBV5-1 with TRBJ1-1; D unclear. The CDR3 covers 15 residues. V was cut by 1 base and J by 0 bases, with 10 bases left in between. Germline V CDR1 and CDR2: SGHRS, YFSETQ.